These T cell receptor beta chains were read from a single sample in a study of regulatory T cells in long-lasting Graves disease. TCRdb recomputed calls from the multiplex PCR reads with MiXCR, one row per CDR3 protein. The data show 300,000 to 400,000 distinct CDR3 sequences, 15% to 20% seen once. Specimen: peripheral blood mononuclear cells (PBMCs), collected at new diagnosis, from a patient treated with antithyroid drugs. The receptors originated from a female donor with Graves disease. CDR3s include the opening cysteine and the closing phenylalanine or tryptophan. D genes are given only for firm matches. A clone size is listed for some rows: how often the clone was seen (once, few, many), or a class if it is expanded.

v_gene	d_gene	abundance	j_gene	len	CDR3aa	CDR3nt
TRBV2	-	many	TRBJ2-7	12	CASKLAPYQQYF	TGTGCCAGCAAACTTGCTCCCTACCAGCAGTACTTC
TRBV10-1	-	many	TRBJ2-7	15	CASRETGPILYEQYF	TGCGCCAGCAGAGAAACAGGGCCCATCCTCTACGAGCAGTACTTC
TRBV7-6	-	many	TRBJ2-2	16	CASSYLAGSNTGELFF	TGTGCCAGCAGCTACCTGGCGGGGTCGAACACCGGGGAGCTGTTTTTT
TRBV5-4	-	-	TRBJ2-7	11	CASKGGGEQYF	TGTGCCAGTAAGGGGGGGGGCGAGCAGTACTTC
TRBV9	-	-	TRBJ2-5	14	CASSVGSAQGVEYF	TGTGCCAGCAGCGTAGGAAGTGCCCAAGGGGTTGAGTACTTC
TRBV12-3/TRBV12-4	-	many	TRBJ2-2	16	CASSLEPGGYTGELFF	TGTGCCAGCAGTTTAGAACCCGGGGGTTACACCGGGGAGCTGTTTTTT
TRBV6-1	-	many	TRBJ2-7	12	CASSPYFHEQYF	TGTGCCAGCAGCCCTTACTTCCACGAGCAGTACTTC
TRBV5-1	-	-	TRBJ2-5	14	CASSLEIGTETQYF	TGCGCCAGCAGCTTGGAAATAGGCACGGAGACCCAGTACTTC
TRBV7-8	TRBD1	-	TRBJ1-5	15	CASSSEGQDNQPQHF	TGTGCCAGCAGCTCAGAGGGACAGGACAATCAGCCCCAGCATTTT
TRBV18	TRBD2	-	TRBJ2-5	13	CASSSPGGDEQYF	TGTGCCAGCTCATCTCCGGGAGGGGATGAGCAGTACTTC
TRBV12-3/TRBV12-4	-	-	TRBJ1-1	11	CASRVGTEAFF	TGTGCCAGCCGCGTCGGAACTGAAGCTTTCTTT
TRBV24-1	-	many	TRBJ1-5	16	CATSDFGTGSNQPQHF	TGTGCCACCAGTGATTTTGGGACCGGATCCAATCAGCCCCAGCATTTT
TRBV7-2	TRBD2	many	TRBJ2-3	13	CASSVLAGDTQYF	TGTGCCAGCAGCGTTCTAGCGGGAGATACGCAGTATTTT
TRBV5-6	-	many	TRBJ1-1	13	CASSAAVRTEAFF	TGTGCCAGCAGCGCCGCAGTGAGGACTGAAGCTTTCTTT
TRBV11-3	-	-	TRBJ2-2	13	CASSLMAPGELFF	TGTGCCAGCAGCTTAATGGCGCCCGGGGAGCTGTTTTTT
TRBV19	-	few	TRBJ1-3	18	CASSIAGVMGSRGNTIYF	TGTGCCAGTAGTATAGCCGGGGTGATGGGCTCGCGTGGAAACACCATATATTTT
TRBV2	TRBD1	many	TRBJ1-1	15	CASSATGTGGTEAFF	TGTGCCAGCAGTGCTACCGGGACAGGAGGTACTGAAGCTTTCTTT
TRBV12-3/TRBV12-4	-	many	TRBJ2-2	15	CASSTGWGDTGELFF	TGTGCCAGCAGTACAGGCTGGGGGGACACCGGGGAGCTGTTTTTT
TRBV30	-	many	TRBJ1-2	14	CAWSLGHPPYGYTF	TGTGCCTGGAGCCTGGGACATCCACCCTATGGCTACACCTTC
TRBV7-9	-	many	TRBJ2-1	15	CASSFRPGVNNEQFF	TGTGCCAGCAGCTTCCGCCCCGGGGTAAACAATGAGCAGTTCTTC
TRBV9	TRBD2	many	TRBJ2-3	15	CASSVGGSVTDTQYF	TGTGCCAGCAGCGTGGGGGGGTCAGTCACAGATACGCAGTATTTT
TRBV30	-	many	TRBJ1-5	14	CAWSLWDSNQPQHF	TGTGCCTGGAGTCTCTGGGATAGCAATCAGCCCCAGCATTTT
TRBV6-2/TRBV6-3	TRBD1	many	TRBJ2-3	12	CASRDRADTQYF	TGTGCCAGCAGGGACAGGGCCGATACGCAGTATTTT
TRBV24-1	-	many	TRBJ2-3	13	CATSDPSTDTQYF	TGTGCCACCAGTGATCCATCCACAGATACGCAGTATTTT
TRBV2	TRBD2	-	TRBJ2-2	16	CASKLAGGANTGELFF	TGTGCCAGCAAGTTAGCGGGAGGAGCGAACACCGGGGAGCTGTTTTTT
TRBV28	TRBD1	few	TRBJ2-1	17	CASSFGGDRGRYNEQFF	TGTGCCAGCAGTTTCGGGGGAGACAGGGGGCGGTACAATGAGCAGTTCTTC
TRBV27	TRBD2	-	TRBJ2-3	17	CASSFGGRVPTTDTQYF	TGTGCCAGCAGTTTTGGCGGGAGGGTCCCTACGACAGATACGCAGTATTTT
TRBV14	-	-	TRBJ2-1	16	CASSQGVGAPYNEQFF	TGTGCCAGCAGCCAGGGGGTGGGGGCTCCCTACAATGAGCAGTTCTTC
TRBV18	-	many	TRBJ2-5	13	CASSPVAHGTQYF	TGTGCCAGCTCACCAGTAGCTCATGGGACCCAGTACTTC
TRBV24-1	TRBD1	many	TRBJ1-5	13	CATSGTGGRPQHF	TGTGCCACCAGTGGGACAGGGGGCCGGCCCCAGCATTTT
TRBV5-1	TRBD1	few	TRBJ1-3	18	CASSLTRTGGSSGNTIYF	TGCGCCAGCAGCTTGACAAGAACAGGGGGCAGTTCTGGAAACACCATATATTTT
TRBV20-1	-	many	TRBJ2-1	15	CSAQTYEGRYNEQFF	TGCAGTGCCCAAACGTATGAGGGGCGCTACAATGAGCAGTTCTTC
TRBV3-1	-	many	TRBJ1-2	13	CASSQDEGGGYTF	TGTGCCAGCAGCCAAGACGAAGGAGGCGGCTACACCTTC
TRBV2	-	-	TRBJ2-1	15	CASSEKDGRYDEQFF	TGTGCCAGCAGTGAAAAGGATGGCAGATACGATGAGCAGTTCTTC
TRBV10-2	TRBD2	-	TRBJ2-3	15	CASRTSGSIADTQYF	TGCGCCAGCAGGACTAGCGGGAGTATCGCAGATACGCAGTATTTT
TRBV3-1	-	many	TRBJ1-1	17	CASSQPTAFYENTEAFF	TGTGCCAGCAGCCAACCTACAGCATTCTATGAGAACACTGAAGCTTTCTTT
TRBV12-3/TRBV12-4	-	many	TRBJ2-7	14	CASRRAGGSYEQYF	TGTGCCAGCAGACGCGCCGGGGGATCCTACGAGCAGTACTTC
TRBV15	-	many	TRBJ2-7	14	CATSREGLGYEQYF	TGTGCCACCAGCAGAGAAGGTTTGGGATACGAGCAGTACTTC
TRBV19	-	many	TRBJ2-1	14	CASMGWGVGNEQFF	TGTGCCAGTATGGGGTGGGGCGTAGGGAATGAGCAGTTCTTC
TRBV12-3/TRBV12-4	TRBD1	-	TRBJ1-2	15	CASRGTGRMSYGYTF	TGTGCCTCCAGGGGGACAGGGCGCATGAGCTATGGCTACACCTTC
TRBV19	TRBD1	-	TRBJ2-1	15	CASSLGQVPYNEQFF	TGTGCCAGTTCCCTAGGACAGGTTCCCTACAATGAGCAGTTCTTC
TRBV3-1	-	-	TRBJ2-5	12	CTSSQLIETQYF	TGTACCAGCAGCCAACTTATAGAGACCCAGTACTTC
TRBV28	TRBD2	-	TRBJ2-3	15	CASSLGGRLLDTQYF	TGTGCCAGCAGTTTGGGCGGGAGGCTCCTGGATACGCAGTATTTT
TRBV28	TRBD1	many	TRBJ1-4	14	CASVKTGWTEKLFF	TGTGCCAGCGTAAAGACAGGGTGGACTGAAAAACTGTTTTTT
TRBV7-8	-	few	TRBJ2-1	11	CASSFNGEQFF	TGTGCCAGCAGCTTTAACGGTGAGCAGTTCTTC
TRBV24-1	-	many	TRBJ2-3	15	CATSDSTGPADTQYF	TGTGCCACCAGTGACTCGACAGGCCCCGCAGATACGCAGTATTTT
TRBV3-1	-	few	TRBJ2-7	16	CATSQELGVTYYEQYF	TGTGCCACCAGCCAAGAGTTGGGGGTTACGTACTACGAGCAGTACTTC
TRBV7-6	-	-	TRBJ1-3	17	CASSLEQVGVPGNTIYF	TGTGCCAGCAGCTTAGAACAAGTAGGGGTTCCTGGAAACACCATATATTTT
TRBV13	TRBD1	many	TRBJ2-3	15	CASSNDRGVTDTQYF	TGTGCCAGCAGCAACGACAGGGGAGTGACAGATACGCAGTATTTT
TRBV2	TRBD1	many	TRBJ1-5	11	CAQGDNQPQHF	TGTGCACAGGGGGACAATCAGCCCCAGCATTTT
TRBV5-6	TRBD2	-	TRBJ2-3	14	CASRTSGVTDTQYF	TGTGCCAGCAGGACTAGCGGGGTAACAGATACGCAGTATTTT
TRBV28	TRBD2	-	TRBJ2-3	15	CASIFSGSGEDTQYF	TGTGCCAGCATCTTTAGCGGGAGCGGGGAAGATACGCAGTATTTT
TRBV20-1	-	many	TRBJ2-3	16	CSARAVRSSSTDTQYF	TGCAGTGCTAGAGCGGTGCGGAGCAGCTCCACAGATACGCAGTATTTT
TRBV7-3	TRBD2	many	TRBJ2-7	19	CASSLLARLSGRISYEQYF	TGTGCCAGCAGCCTCCTGGCTCGCCTTAGCGGGAGGATTTCCTACGAGCAGTACTTC
TRBV5-5	TRBD1	once	TRBJ2-2	16	CASSLGTGGSTGELFF	TGTGCCAGCAGCTTAGGGACAGGGGGTTCGACCGGGGAGCTGTTTTTT
TRBV6-2/TRBV6-3	TRBD1	many	TRBJ2-7	13	CASSYSGTGVLYF	TGTGCCAGCAGTTACTCAGGAACAGGGGTGTTGTACTTC
TRBV6-5	-	many	TRBJ2-7	15	CASSYSGAVSYEQYF	TGTGCCAGCAGTTACTCGGGGGCAGTTTCCTACGAGCAGTACTTC
TRBV3-1	-	many	TRBJ1-5	14	CASSHRGRNQPQHF	TGTGCCAGCAGCCACCGGGGACGCAATCAGCCCCAGCATTTT